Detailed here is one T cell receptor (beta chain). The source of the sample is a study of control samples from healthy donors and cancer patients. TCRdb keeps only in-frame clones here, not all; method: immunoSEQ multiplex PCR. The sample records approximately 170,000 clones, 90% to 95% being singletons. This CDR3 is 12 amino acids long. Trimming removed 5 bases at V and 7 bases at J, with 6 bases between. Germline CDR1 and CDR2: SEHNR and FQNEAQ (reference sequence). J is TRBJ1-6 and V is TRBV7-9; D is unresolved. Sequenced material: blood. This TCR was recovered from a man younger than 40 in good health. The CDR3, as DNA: TGTGCCAGCAGCCGGGGAAATTCACCCCTCCACTTT. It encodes CASSRGNSPLHF.